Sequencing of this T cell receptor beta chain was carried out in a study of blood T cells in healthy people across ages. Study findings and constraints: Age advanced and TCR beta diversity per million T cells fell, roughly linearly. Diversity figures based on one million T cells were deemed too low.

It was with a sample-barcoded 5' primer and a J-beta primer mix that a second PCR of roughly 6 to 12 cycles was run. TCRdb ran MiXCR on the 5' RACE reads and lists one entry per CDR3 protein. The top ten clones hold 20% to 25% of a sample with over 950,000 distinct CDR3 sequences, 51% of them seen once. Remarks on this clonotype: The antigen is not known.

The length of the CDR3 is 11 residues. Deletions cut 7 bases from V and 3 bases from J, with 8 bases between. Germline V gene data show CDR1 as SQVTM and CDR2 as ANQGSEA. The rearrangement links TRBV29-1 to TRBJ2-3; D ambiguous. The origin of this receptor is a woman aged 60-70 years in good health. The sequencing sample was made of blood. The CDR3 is CSGLGTDTQYF. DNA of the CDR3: TGCAGCGGCCTTGGTACAGATACGCAGTATTTT.